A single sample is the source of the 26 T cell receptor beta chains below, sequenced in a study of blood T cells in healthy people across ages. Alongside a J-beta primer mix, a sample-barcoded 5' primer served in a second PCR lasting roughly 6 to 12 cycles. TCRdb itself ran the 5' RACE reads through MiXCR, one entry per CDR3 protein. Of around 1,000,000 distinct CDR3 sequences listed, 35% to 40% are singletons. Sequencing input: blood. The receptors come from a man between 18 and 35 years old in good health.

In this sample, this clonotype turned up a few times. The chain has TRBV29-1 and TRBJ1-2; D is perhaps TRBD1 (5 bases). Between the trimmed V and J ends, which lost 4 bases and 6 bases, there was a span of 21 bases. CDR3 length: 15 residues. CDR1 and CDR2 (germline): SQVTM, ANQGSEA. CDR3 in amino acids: CSVVFRDSIWNGYTF. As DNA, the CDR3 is TGCAGCGTTGTCTTCCGGGACTCAATTTGGAATGGCTACACCTTC.

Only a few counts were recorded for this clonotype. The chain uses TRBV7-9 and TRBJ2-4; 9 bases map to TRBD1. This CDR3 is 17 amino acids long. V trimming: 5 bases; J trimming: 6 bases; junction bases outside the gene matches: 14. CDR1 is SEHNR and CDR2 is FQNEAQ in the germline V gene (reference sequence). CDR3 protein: CASSPRDRAGQGNIQYF. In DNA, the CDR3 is TGTGCCAGCAGCCCCCGGGACAGGGCAGGCCAGGGAAACATTCAGTACTTC. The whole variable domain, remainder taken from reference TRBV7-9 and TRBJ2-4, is DTGVSQNPRHKITKRGQNVTFRCDPISEHNRLYWYRQTLGQGPEFLTYFQNEAQLEKSRLLSDRFSAERPKGSFSTLEIQRTEQGDSAMYLCASSPRDRAGQGNIQYFGAGTRLSVL.

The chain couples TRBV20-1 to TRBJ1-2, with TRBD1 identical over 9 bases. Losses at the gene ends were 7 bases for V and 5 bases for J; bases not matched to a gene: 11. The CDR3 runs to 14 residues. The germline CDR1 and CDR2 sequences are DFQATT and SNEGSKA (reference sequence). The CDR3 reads CSVKPGQGIYGYTF. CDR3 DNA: TGCAGTGTCAAGCCGGGACAGGGAATTTATGGCTACACCTTC.

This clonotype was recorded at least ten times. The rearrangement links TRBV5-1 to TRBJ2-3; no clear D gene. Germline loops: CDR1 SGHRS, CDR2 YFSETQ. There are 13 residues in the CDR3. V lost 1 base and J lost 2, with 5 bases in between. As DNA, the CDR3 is TGCGCCAGCAGCTTGTCCTTCACAGATACGCAGTATTTT. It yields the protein CASSLSFTDTQYF. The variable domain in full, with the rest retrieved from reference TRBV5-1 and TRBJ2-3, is KAGVTQTPRYLIKTRGQQVTLSCSPISGHRSVSWYQQTPGQGLQFLFEYFSETQRNKGNFPGRFSGRQFSNSRSEMNVSTLELGDSALYLCASSLSFTDTQYFGPGTRLTVL.

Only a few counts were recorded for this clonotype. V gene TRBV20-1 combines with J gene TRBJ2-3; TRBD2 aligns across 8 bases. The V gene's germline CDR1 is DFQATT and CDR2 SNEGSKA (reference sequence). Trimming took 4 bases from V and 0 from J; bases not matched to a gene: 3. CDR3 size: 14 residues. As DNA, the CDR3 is TGCAGTGCTATGGCGGGGGGCAGCACAGATACGCAGTATTTT. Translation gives CSAMAGGSTDTQYF.

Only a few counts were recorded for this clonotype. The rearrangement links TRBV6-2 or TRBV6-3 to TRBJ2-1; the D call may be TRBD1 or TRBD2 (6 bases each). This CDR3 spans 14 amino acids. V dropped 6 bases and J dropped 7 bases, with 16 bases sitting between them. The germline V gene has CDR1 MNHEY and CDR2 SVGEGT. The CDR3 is CASRTGGGGNEQFF. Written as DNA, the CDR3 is TGTGCCAGCAGGACAGGTGGTGGGGGGAATGAGCAGTTCTTC.

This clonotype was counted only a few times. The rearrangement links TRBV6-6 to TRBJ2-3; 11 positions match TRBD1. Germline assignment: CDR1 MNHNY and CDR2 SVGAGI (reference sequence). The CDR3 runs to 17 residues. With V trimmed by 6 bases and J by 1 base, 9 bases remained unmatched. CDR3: CASRRDRGSLGTDTQYF. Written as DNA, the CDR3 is TGTGCCAGCAGAAGGGACAGGGGGTCCTTGGGCACAGATACGCAGTATTTT.

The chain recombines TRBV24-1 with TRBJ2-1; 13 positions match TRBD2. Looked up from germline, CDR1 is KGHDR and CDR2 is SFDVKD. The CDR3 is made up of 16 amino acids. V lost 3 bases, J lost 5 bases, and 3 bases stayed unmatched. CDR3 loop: CATSDTSGGDHNEQFF. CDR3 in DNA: TGTGCCACCAGTGATACTAGCGGGGGGGACCACAATGAGCAGTTCTTC.

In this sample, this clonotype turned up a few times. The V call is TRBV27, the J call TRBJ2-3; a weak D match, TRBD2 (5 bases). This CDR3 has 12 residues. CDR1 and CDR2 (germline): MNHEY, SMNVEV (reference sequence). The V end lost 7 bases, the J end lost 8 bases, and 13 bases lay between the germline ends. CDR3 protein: CASNPRGSTQYF. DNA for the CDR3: TGTGCCAGCAACCCTCGGGGTAGTACGCAGTATTTT.

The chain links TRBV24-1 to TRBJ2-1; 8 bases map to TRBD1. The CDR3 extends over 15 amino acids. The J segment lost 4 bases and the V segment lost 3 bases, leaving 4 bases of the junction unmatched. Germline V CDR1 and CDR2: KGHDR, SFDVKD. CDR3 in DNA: TGTGCCACCAGTGATCCTGGACAGGGTTACAATGAGCAGTTCTTC. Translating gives CATSDPGQGYNEQFF.

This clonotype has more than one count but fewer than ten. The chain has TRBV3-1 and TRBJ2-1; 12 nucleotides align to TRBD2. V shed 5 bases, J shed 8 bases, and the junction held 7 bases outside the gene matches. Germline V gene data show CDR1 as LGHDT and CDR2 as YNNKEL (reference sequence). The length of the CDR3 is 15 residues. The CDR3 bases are TGTGCCAGCAGCTCTAGCGGGGGGGCGGTCGATGAGCAGTTCTTC. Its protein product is CASSSSGGAVDEQFF.

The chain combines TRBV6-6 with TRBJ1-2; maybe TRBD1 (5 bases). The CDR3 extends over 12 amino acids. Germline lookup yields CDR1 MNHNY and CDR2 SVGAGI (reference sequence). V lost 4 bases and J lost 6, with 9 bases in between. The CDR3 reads CASSCRANGYTF. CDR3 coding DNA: TGTGCCAGCAGTTGCAGGGCGAATGGCTACACCTTC.

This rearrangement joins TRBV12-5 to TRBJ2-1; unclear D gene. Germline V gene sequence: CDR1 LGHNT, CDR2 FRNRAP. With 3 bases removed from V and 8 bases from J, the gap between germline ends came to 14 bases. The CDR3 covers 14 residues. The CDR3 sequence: CASGLPGREDEQFF. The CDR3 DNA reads TGTGCTAGTGGTTTACCAGGAAGAGAGGATGAGCAGTTCTTC. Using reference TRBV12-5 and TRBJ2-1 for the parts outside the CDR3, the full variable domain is DARVTQTPRHKVTEMGQEVTMRCQPILGHNTVFWYRQTMMQGLELLAYFRNRAPLDDSGMPKDRFSAEMPDATLATLKIQPSEPRDSAVYFCASGLPGREDEQFFGPGTRLTVL.

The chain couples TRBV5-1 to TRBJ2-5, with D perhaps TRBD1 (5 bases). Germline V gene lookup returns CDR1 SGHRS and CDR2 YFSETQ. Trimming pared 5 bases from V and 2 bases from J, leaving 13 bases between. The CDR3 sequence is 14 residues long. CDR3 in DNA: TGCGCCAGCAGGACAGCAAGAGTTCAAGAGACCCAGTACTTC. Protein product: CASRTARVQETQYF.

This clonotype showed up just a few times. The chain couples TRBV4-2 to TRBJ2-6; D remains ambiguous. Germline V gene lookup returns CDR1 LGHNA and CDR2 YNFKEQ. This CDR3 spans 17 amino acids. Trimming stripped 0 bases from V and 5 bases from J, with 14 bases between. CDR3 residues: CASSQEFRFFRANVLTF. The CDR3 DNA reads TGTGCCAGCAGCCAAGAGTTTAGGTTTTTCAGGGCCAACGTCCTGACTTTC.

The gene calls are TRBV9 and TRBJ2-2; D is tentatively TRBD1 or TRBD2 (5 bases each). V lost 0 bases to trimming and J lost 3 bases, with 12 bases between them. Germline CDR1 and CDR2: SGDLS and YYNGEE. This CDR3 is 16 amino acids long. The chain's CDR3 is CASSVAGADYTGELFF. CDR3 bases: TGTGCCAGCAGCGTAGCCGGGGCAGACTACACCGGGGAGCTGTTTTTT.

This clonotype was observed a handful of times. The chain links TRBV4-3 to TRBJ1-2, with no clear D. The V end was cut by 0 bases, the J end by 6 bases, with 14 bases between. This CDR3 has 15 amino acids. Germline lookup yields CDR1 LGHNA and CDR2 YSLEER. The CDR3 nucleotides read TGCGCCAGCAGCCAAGATGGCCAGGCATCGCATGGCTACACCTTC. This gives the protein CASSQDGQASHGYTF.

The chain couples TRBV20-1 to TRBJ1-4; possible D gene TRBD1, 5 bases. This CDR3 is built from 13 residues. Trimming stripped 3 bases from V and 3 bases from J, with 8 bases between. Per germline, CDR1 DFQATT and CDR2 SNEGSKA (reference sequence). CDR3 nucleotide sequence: TGCAGTGCTAGTTGGGGGGCTAATGAAAAACTGTTTTTT. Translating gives CSASWGANEKLFF.

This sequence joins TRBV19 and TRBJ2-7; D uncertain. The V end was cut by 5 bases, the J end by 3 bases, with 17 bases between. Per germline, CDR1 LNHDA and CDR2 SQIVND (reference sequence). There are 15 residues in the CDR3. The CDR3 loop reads CASSSPRDGYYEQYF. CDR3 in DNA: TGTGCCAGTAGTTCCCCGCGAGACGGATACTACGAGCAGTACTTC. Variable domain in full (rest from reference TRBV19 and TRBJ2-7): DGGITQSPKYLFRKEGQNVTLSCEQNLNHDAMYWYRQDPGQGLRLIYYSQIVNDFQKGDIAEGYSVSREKKESFPLTVTSAQKNPTAFYLCASSSPRDGYYEQYFGPGTRLTVT.

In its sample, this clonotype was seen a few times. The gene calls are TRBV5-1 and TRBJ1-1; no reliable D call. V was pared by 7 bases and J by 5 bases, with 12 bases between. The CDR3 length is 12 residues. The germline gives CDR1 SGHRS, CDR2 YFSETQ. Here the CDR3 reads CASALGGTEAFF. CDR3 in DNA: TGCGCCAGCGCCCTGGGAGGAACTGAAGCTTTCTTT.

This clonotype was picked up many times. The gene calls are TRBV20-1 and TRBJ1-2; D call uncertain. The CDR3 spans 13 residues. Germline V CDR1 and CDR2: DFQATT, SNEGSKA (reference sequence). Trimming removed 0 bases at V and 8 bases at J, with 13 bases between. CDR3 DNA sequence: TGCAGTGCTAGAGATCGCGGAGGTTACGGCTACACCTTC. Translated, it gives CSARDRGGYGYTF.

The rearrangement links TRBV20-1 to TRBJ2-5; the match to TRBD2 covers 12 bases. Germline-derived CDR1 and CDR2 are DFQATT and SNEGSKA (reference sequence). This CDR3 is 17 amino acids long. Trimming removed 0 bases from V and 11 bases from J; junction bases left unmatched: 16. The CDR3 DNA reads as TGCAGTGCTAGAGACCCCTCGCTAGCGGGGGGGTACAGTGAGCAGTACTTC. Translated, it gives CSARDPSLAGGYSEQYF.

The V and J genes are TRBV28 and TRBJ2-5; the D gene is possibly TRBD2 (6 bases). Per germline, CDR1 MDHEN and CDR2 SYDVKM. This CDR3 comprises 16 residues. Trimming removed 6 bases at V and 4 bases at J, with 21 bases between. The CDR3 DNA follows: TGTGCCAGCAGCCTGACGGGACTCTCCTCAGGAGAGACCCAGTACTTC. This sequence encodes CASSLTGLSSGETQYF.

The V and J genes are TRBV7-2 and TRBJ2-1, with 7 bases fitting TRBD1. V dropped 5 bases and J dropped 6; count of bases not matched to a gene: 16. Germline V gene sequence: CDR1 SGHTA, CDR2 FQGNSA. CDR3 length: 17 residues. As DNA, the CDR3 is TGTGCCAGCAGCCCTCGACAGGGATGGGTTATCGTCAATGAGCAGTTCTTC. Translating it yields CASSPRQGWVIVNEQFF. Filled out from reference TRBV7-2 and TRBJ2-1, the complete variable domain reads GAGVSQSPSNKVTEKGKDVELRCDPISGHTALYWYRQSLGQGLEFLIYFQGNSAPDKSGLPSDRFSAERTGGSVSTLTIQRTQQEDSAVYLCASSPRQGWVIVNEQFFGPGTRLTVL.

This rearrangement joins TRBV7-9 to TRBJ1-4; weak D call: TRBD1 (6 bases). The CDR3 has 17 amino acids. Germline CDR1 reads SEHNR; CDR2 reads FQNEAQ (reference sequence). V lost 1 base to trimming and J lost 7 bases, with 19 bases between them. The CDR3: CASSLGRTGGEGEKLFF. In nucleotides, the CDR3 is TGTGCCAGCAGCTTAGGCCGGACGGGGGGCGAAGGTGAAAAACTGTTTTTT.

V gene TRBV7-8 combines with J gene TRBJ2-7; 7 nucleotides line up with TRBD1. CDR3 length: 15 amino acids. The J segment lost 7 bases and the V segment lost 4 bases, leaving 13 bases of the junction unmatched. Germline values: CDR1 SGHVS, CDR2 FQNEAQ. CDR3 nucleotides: TGTGCCAGCAGCTGGGACAGCTACTCCTACAATGAGCAGTACTTC. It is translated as CASSWDSYSYNEQYF.